Below, one T cell receptor (beta chain) is given with its context. The antigen remains unidentified. TCRdb keeps only in-frame clones here, not all; method: immunoSEQ multiplex PCR. The sample holds over 75,000 clones, approximately 89% seen once. V lost 2 bases to trimming and J lost 9 bases, with 8 bases between them. The CDR3 length is 11 residues. Per germline, CDR1 SNHLY and CDR2 FYNNEI. The data derive from a study of T cell responses to AZD1222 COVID-19 vaccine. Study results and caveats: Spike-specific TCR breadth and depth went up after people got two AZD1222 doses. Mostly white British, mostly female donors; authors suggested clonal diversity may be underestimated.

This TCR was sampled from an adult in good health. The sequenced sample was peripheral blood, obtained on day 0 of AZD1222 vaccination. V gene TRBV2 combines with J gene TRBJ2-7; D unclear. The CDR3 sequence: CASSERVAQYF. As DNA, the CDR3 is TGTGCCAGCAGTGAAAGGGTCGCGCAGTACTTC.